What follows are 20 T cell receptor beta chains derived from one specimen sequenced in a study of CD8 T cells in ankylosing spondylitis. TCRdb re-called the 5' RACE reads through MiXCR, storing one row per CDR3 protein. The sample has under 250,000 distinct CDR3 sequences; more than 25% are singletons. Material for sequencing was blood, either unsorted or a sorted T cell fraction (not recorded which). The receptors originated from a male donor with ankylosing spondylitis or in good health (not recorded which).

The chain combines TRBV12-3 or TRBV12-4 with TRBJ2-1; 7 bases agree with TRBD2. V gave up 0 bases and J gave up 7 bases; unmatched junction bases: 3. This CDR3 spans 14 amino acids. The CDR3 nucleotides are TGTGCCAGCAGTTTAGCGGGAGGGCCTAATGAGCAGTTCTTC. As protein: CASSLAGGPNEQFF.

This clonotype has ten or more counts. This sequence joins TRBV5-6 and TRBJ2-1, with 8 bases identical to TRBD2. CDR1 and CDR2 from the germline V gene are SGHDT and YYEEEE. V shed 6 bases, J shed 6 bases, and the junction held 11 bases outside the gene matches. The CDR3 contains 15 residues. Here the CDR3 reads CASNKPGLGFNEQFF. The CDR3, as DNA: TGTGCCAGCAACAAACCGGGACTAGGATTCAATGAGCAGTTCTTC.

This rearrangement joins TRBV5-5 to TRBJ2-1; no reliable D call. This CDR3 contains 15 residues. CDR1 is SGHKS and CDR2 is YYEKEE in the germline V gene (reference sequence). Trimming left V 6 bases short and J 2 bases short, with 15 bases between. This CDR3 is CASTSTFFTYNEQFF. The CDR3 nucleotides read TGTGCCAGCACCTCCACCTTCTTCACCTACAATGAGCAGTTCTTC.

This clonotype was seen only once. This chain uses TRBV6-2 or TRBV6-3 with TRBJ2-1; D uncertain. Germline loops: CDR1 MNHEY, CDR2 SVGEGT. This CDR3 is built from 16 residues. V was shortened by 7 bases and J by 1 base, with 17 bases between the two germline ends. CDR3 bases: TGTGCCAGCACCTCAAAGACGGTGAGGTCCTACAATGAGCAGTTCTTC. Its translation is CASTSKTVRSYNEQFF.

There are many counts of this clonotype. This sequence joins TRBV27 and TRBJ2-3; D not certain. Germline loops: CDR1 MNHEY, CDR2 SMNVEV (reference sequence). V dropped 6 bases and J dropped 1 base, with 14 bases sitting between them. There are 15 residues in the CDR3. CDR3: CASSPRSYGTDTQYF. The CDR3 DNA reads TGTGCCAGCAGCCCTCGGTCGTATGGCACAGATACGCAGTATTTT.

In its sample, this clonotype was seen once. The rearrangement uses TRBV11-2 and TRBJ1-6; D unresolved. The CDR3 is 12 amino acids. Germline V gene lookup returns CDR1 SGHAT and CDR2 FQNNGV. V was cut by 6 bases and J by 6 bases, with 6 bases left in between. CDR3 sequence reads: CASRPTNSPLHF. For the CDR3, the DNA is TGTGCCAGCAGGCCGACTAATTCACCCCTCCACTTT.

The CDR3 protein is CASSEYRLDRTYQETQYF. CDR3 nucleotide sequence: TGTGCCAGCAGTGAATATAGACTAGACAGAACGTACCAAGAGACCCAGTACTTC. The rearrangement links TRBV25-1 to TRBJ2-5, with D perhaps TRBD2 (6 bases). The CDR3 covers 18 residues. V lost 0 bases and J lost 0, with 17 bases in between. Germline V gives CDR1 MGHDK, CDR2 SYGVNS.

In regard to this clonotype: A much larger clone sits a single nucleotide away, making a read error possible. For the CDR3, the DNA is TGTACCAGCAGTTCTAGATTCCCGGGACAGGGGAGTTTTTCCTACGAGCAGTACTTC. Amino acid sequence: CTSSSRFPGQGSFSYEQYF. This chain links TRBV27 with TRBJ2-7; 10 bases agree with TRBD1. The CDR3 runs 19 residues. Germline loops: CDR1 MNHEY, CDR2 SMNVEV (reference sequence).

This clonotype appeared many times. CDR3 region: CASSKEPHVGGYTF. CDR3 bases: TGTGCCAGCAGCAAAGAACCCCACGTGGGTGGCTACACCTTC. This chain uses TRBV21-1 with TRBJ1-2. TRBV21-1 is classified as a pseudogene. This CDR3 is 14 amino acids long.

Concerning this clonotype: At one end, the junction sequence differs from germline, possibly due to a read error. The chain links TRBV5-1 to TRBJ1-1; maybe TRBD1 (5 bases). Germline assignment: CDR1 SGHRS and CDR2 YFSETQ. This CDR3 is built from 15 residues. The CDR3 is CACSLARGGNTEAFF. The DNA of the CDR3 is TGCGCCTGCAGCTTGGCCCGGGGGGGGAACACTGAAGCTTTCTTT. Combining the CDR3 with reference TRBV5-1 and TRBJ1-1 gives the whole variable domain KAGVTQTPRYLIKTRGQQVTLSCSPISGHRSVSWYQQTPGQGLQFLFEYFSETQRNKGNFPGRFSGRQFSNSRSEMNVSTLELGDSALYLCACSLARGGNTEAFFGQGTRLTVV.

This clonotype appeared once. V usage is TRBV20-1 and J usage is TRBJ2-5; TRBD1 might be the D (6 bases). The V and J ends lost 1 base and 5 bases respectively, with 11 bases between them. Germline V gene data show CDR1 as DFQATT and CDR2 as SNEGSKA (reference sequence). The CDR3 is made up of 13 amino acids. CDR3 nucleotide sequence: TGCAGTGCTAGAGGGAGGACAGTGGAGACCCAGTACTTC. Amino acid sequence: CSARGRTVETQYF.

This clonotype occurred many times. The chain links TRBV20-1 to TRBJ1-5, with 7 bases aligning to TRBD1. This CDR3 has 15 amino acids. Germline V lookup: CDR1 DFQATT, CDR2 SNEGSKA (reference sequence). V shed 0 bases and J 4 bases; nucleotides not matched to a gene: 6. The CDR3 reads CSARELRGLNQPQHF. The CDR3, as DNA: TGCAGTGCTAGAGAGCTGAGGGGGCTAAATCAGCCCCAGCATTTT.

Many counts were recorded for this clonotype. This chain uses TRBV7-2 with TRBJ2-3; 14 nucleotides align to TRBD2. The CDR3 has 16 amino acids. Germline values: CDR1 SGHTA, CDR2 FQGNSA. V lost 4 bases, J lost 1 base, and 1 base stayed unmatched. CDR3 nucleotides: TGTGCCAGCAGCTCGGGACTAGCGGGAGGCACAGATACGCAGTATTTT. It is translated as CASSSGLAGGTDTQYF.

This clonotype appeared a few times. The chain joins TRBV29-1 to TRBJ1-1, with a tentative D call TRBD1 (5 bases). Germline values: CDR1 SQVTM, CDR2 ANQGSEA. The germline V and J ends were trimmed by 5 bases and 1 base, with 8 bases remaining between them. The CDR3 totals 12 residues. This CDR3 is CSVRQGNTEAFF. The CDR3 coding sequence is TGCAGCGTTAGGCAGGGGAACACTGAAGCTTTCTTT.

This clonotype appeared many times. The chain joins TRBV12-3 or TRBV12-4 to TRBJ2-7; 9 bases are shared with TRBD2. V dropped 5 bases and J dropped 6; count of bases not matched to a gene: 11. This CDR3 spans 15 amino acids. The CDR3 reads CASSPQGRREGEQYF. The CDR3 region has the DNA TGTGCCAGCAGTCCCCAGGGGAGGCGGGAGGGCGAGCAGTACTTC.

The gene calls are TRBV20-1 and TRBJ2-7; 7 bases fit TRBD2. Germline lookup yields CDR1 DFQATT and CDR2 SNEGSKA (reference sequence). With 5 bases clipped from V and 2 bases from J, the junction kept 6 bases outside the gene matches. This CDR3 comprises 13 residues. CDR3 coding DNA: TGCAGTGCTGTTAGCGGGCCTACCTACGAGCAGTACTTC. Residues: CSAVSGPTYEQYF.

This clonotype was picked up a small number of times. The chain joins TRBV19 to TRBJ1-3, with 7 nucleotides matching TRBD1. The germline V gene encodes CDR1 LNHDA and CDR2 SQIVND (reference sequence). CDR3 length: 15 residues. The V gene end was trimmed by 9 bases and the J gene end by 0 bases; junction bases not matched to a gene: 8. Written as DNA, the CDR3 is TGTGCCAGCCGAGGACAGGACGGCTCTGGAAACACCATATATTTT. Protein product: CASRGQDGSGNTIYF.

This clonotype has ten or more counts. The V call is TRBV5-1, the J call TRBJ2-1; D is undetermined. This CDR3 comprises 16 residues. Trimming shortened V by 0 bases and J by 0 bases, and 10 bases separated the two germline ends. Germline V lookup: CDR1 SGHRS, CDR2 YFSETQ. CDR3 nucleotide sequence: TGCGCCAGCAGCTTGGAGCCAGCGAGCTCCTACAATGAGCAGTTCTTC. Its translation is CASSLEPASSYNEQFF. The whole variable domain, filled in from reference TRBV5-1 and TRBJ2-1, reads KAGVTQTPRYLIKTRGQQVTLSCSPISGHRSVSWYQQTPGQGLQFLFEYFSETQRNKGNFPGRFSGRQFSNSRSEMNVSTLELGDSALYLCASSLEPASSYNEQFFGPGTRLTVL.

This clonotype has only a few counts. This chain uses TRBV20-1 with TRBJ2-7; TRBD2 matches at 8 bases. Germline CDR1 and CDR2: DFQATT and SNEGSKA (reference sequence). This CDR3 is 16 amino acids long. After removal of 3 bases from V and 4 bases from J, the junction contained 14 bases not matched to a gene. CDR3 sequence: CSARGSSGGHRYEQYF. The CDR3 coding sequence is TGCAGTGCTAGGGGGTCTTCGGGAGGGCATAGGTACGAGCAGTACTTC.

There are many counts of this clonotype. This chain joins TRBV5-1 and TRBJ1-5; D is undetermined. Between the trimmed V and J ends, which lost 4 bases and 7 bases, there was a span of 18 bases. The CDR3 is 15 amino acids. Germline values: CDR1 SGHRS, CDR2 YFSETQ. CDR3 in amino acids: CASSMGPGMSQPQHF. CDR3 coding DNA: TGCGCCAGCAGCATGGGCCCTGGGATGTCCCAGCCCCAGCATTTT.